One and the same sample provided the 5 T cell receptor beta chains below, sequenced in a study of spatial heterogeneity in lung cancer. Overall study results and limits: The study found that expanded intratumoral alpha and beta TCR counts tracked tumor mutation counts.

No antigens are known for them. TCRdb recomputed calls from the 5' RACE reads with MiXCR, one row per CDR3 protein. Among about 3,500 distinct CDR3 sequences listed, less than 5.5% were seen once. Regarding time point: sample taken at primary tumor resection. The material was lung tumor tissue, obtained at surgery. Source of these receptors: a female donor with early-stage non-small cell lung cancer.

By its share, this clonotype is medium-sized. The chain links TRBV6-1 to TRBJ2-5; 7 bases match TRBD2. The CDR3 length is 14 residues. V gave up 5 bases and J gave up 4 bases; unmatched junction bases: 7. Germline CDR1 reads MNHNS; CDR2 reads SASEGT. The CDR3 here is CASSFWEGRETQYF. The CDR3 DNA sequence: TGTGCCAGCAGTTTTTGGGAGGGGAGAGAGACCCAGTACTTC.

This clonotype counts as large. This rearrangement joins TRBV5-1 to TRBJ1-2; maybe TRBD1 (5 bases). Germline V gives CDR1 SGHRS, CDR2 YFSETQ. CDR3 length equals 12 residues. The germline V and J ends were trimmed by 5 bases and 4 bases, with 9 bases remaining between them. CDR3 loop: CASRQDSYGYTF. As DNA, the CDR3 is TGCGCCAGCAGACAGGACTCCTATGGCTACACCTTC. Using reference TRBV5-1 and TRBJ1-2 for the parts outside the CDR3, the full variable domain is KAGVTQTPRYLIKTRGQQVTLSCSPISGHRSVSWYQQTPGQGLQFLFEYFSETQRNKGNFPGRFSGRQFSNSRSEMNVSTLELGDSALYLCASRQDSYGYTFGSGTRLTVV.

By proportion, this clonotype is medium-sized (0.01 to 0.1%). The J gene is TRBJ2-6, the V gene TRBV20-1; D call uncertain. The germline CDR1 and CDR2 sequences are DFQATT and SNEGSKA (reference sequence). The V gene lost 5 bases and the J gene lost 2 bases, with 7 bases spanning the gap. The CDR3 spans 13 residues. The CDR3 sequence is CSASFPGANVLTF. The CDR3 DNA is TGCAGTGCTTCCTTCCCTGGGGCCAACGTCCTGACTTTC.

By sample share, this clonotype is medium-sized. The chain combines TRBV18 with TRBJ1-5; the D gene is possibly TRBD1 (5 bases). The CDR3 contains 19 residues. Trimming left V 3 bases short and J 0 bases short, with 21 bases between. Germline loops: CDR1 KGHSH, CDR2 LQKENI. CDR3 nucleotides: TGTGCCAGCTCACCGTACGGGTCGGACACTGGTCATAGCAATCAGCCCCAGCATTTT. Its translation is CASSPYGSDTGHSNQPQHF.

This clonotype was observed many times. The V and J genes are TRBV20-1 and TRBJ1-3, with D uncertain. Trimming shortened V by 1 base and J by 2 bases, and 6 bases separated the two germline ends. CDR1 is DFQATT, CDR2 SNEGSKA, per germline (reference sequence). This CDR3 has 13 amino acids. CDR3 in DNA: TGCAGTGCTAGAGTTGTGGCTGGAAACACCATATATTTT. Residues: CSARVVAGNTIYF.